This TCR beta chain came from a study of PD-1 blockade in classical Hodgkin lymphoma. Trimming took 1 base from V and 2 from J, leaving 18 bases between them. This CDR3 comprises 17 residues. Germline loops: CDR1 SGHDN, CDR2 FVKESK. Only in-frame clones appear in the TCRdb table, and some are missing; sequencing was by immunoSEQ multiplex PCR. The sample holds under 30,000 clones; more than 60% are singletons and the top ten take just under 2.5%. Brentuximab vedotin exposure varied, and every patient relapsed after autologous stem cell transplantation. It was by magnetic negative selection that CD4+ T cells were purified from thawed PBMCs.

The specimen was CD4+ T cells from blood, collected at baseline. The source of this sequence is a human donor with classical Hodgkin lymphoma. The chain employs TRBV14 and TRBJ2-7; D uncertain. The CDR3 region is CASSQGLEVSGAYEQYF. The DNA for the CDR3 is TGTGCCAGCAGCCAAGGATTGGAAGTCTCAGGAGCCTACGAGCAGTACTTC. Variable domain in full (rest from reference TRBV14 and TRBJ2-7): EAGVTQFPSHSVIEKGQTVTLRCDPISGHDNLYWYRRVMGKEIKFLLHFVKESKQDESGMPNNRFLAERTGGTYSTLKVQPAELEDSGVYFCASSQGLEVSGAYEQYFGPGTRLTVT.